The 32 T cell receptor beta chains below were found in one sample sequenced in a study of blood T cell repertoires in COVID-19 (TCRdb year 2020). Libraries came from the immunoSEQ multiplex PCR assay. TCRdb retrieved this table from immuneACCESS and kept in-frame rearrangements only. Not all clones are present; in checked studies, unresolved V genes account for under half, and no reason is known for the remainder. This sample is represented by 190,000 or so clones; approximately 90% of them were singletons. The ten most abundant clones make up about 4% of the sample. The sequenced sample consisted of peripheral blood. All receptors derive from a woman in her thirties with acute or convalescent COVID-19.

This rearrangement joins TRBV5-1 to TRBJ2-3; no firm D call. Trimming took off 3 bases at V and 2 bases at J, with 13 bases between the two ends. From germline, CDR1 is SGHRS and CDR2 YFSETQ. The CDR3 is 15 residues long. This chain's CDR3 is CASSSLGANTDTQYF. Written as DNA, the CDR3 is TGCGCCAGCAGCTCCCTAGGTGCCAACACAGATACGCAGTATTTT.

CDR3 loop: CASSLSQRRGQQYGYTF. The CDR3 bases are TGTGCCAGCAGTTTATCCCAACGACGGGGACAGCAATATGGCTACACCTTC. The chain combines TRBV27 with TRBJ1-2, with 7 bases aligning to TRBD1. This CDR3 has 17 residues. CDR1 and CDR2 from the germline V gene are MNHEY and SMNVEV (reference sequence). With 0 bases clipped from V and 5 bases from J, the junction kept 12 bases outside the gene matches.

The chain combines TRBV5-1 with TRBJ2-2, with 8 nucleotides matching TRBD2. Germline V gene sequence: CDR1 SGHRS, CDR2 YFSETQ. After removal of 2 bases from V and 4 bases from J, the junction contained 7 bases not matched to a gene. The CDR3 consists of 16 residues. For the CDR3, the DNA is TGCGCCAGCAGCTTAGCGCGGGAGGTTAGCACCGGGGAGCTGTTTTTT. This sequence encodes CASSLAREVSTGELFF.

The chain couples TRBV28 to TRBJ2-2, with TRBD1 matching over 9 bases. CDR1 and CDR2 from the germline V gene are MDHEN and SYDVKM. V lost 5 bases and J lost 2; bases outside the gene matches: 12. CDR3 length: 18 residues. This CDR3 reads CASSLDRGGSANTGELFF. Written as DNA, the CDR3 is TGTGCCAGCAGTCTGGACAGGGGTGGTAGCGCTAACACCGGGGAGCTGTTTTTT.

This clone was seen more than once but under ten times. J is TRBJ1-6 and V is TRBV2, with D uncertain. The CDR3 covers 13 residues. Germline loops: CDR1 SNHLY, CDR2 FYNNEI. The ends were cut back, 5 bases at V and 8 bases at J, with 10 bases in the middle. This chain's CDR3 is CASSKGGDSPLHF. The CDR3 nucleotides are TGTGCCAGCAGTAAGGGAGGAGATTCACCCCTCCACTTT. Full variable domain (outside the CDR3, taken from reference TRBV2 and TRBJ1-6): EPEVTQTPSHQVTQMGQEVILRCVPISNHLYFYWYRQILGQKVEFLVSFYNNEISEKSEIFDDQFSVERPDGSNFTLKIRSTKLEDSAMYFCASSKGGDSPLHFGNGTRLTVT.

V and J are TRBV5-1 and TRBJ1-3; D uncertain. The CDR3 consists of 13 residues. The germline V gene has CDR1 SGHRS and CDR2 YFSETQ. The V end was cut by 4 bases, the J end by 3 bases, with 8 bases between. The CDR3 sequence is CASSTGGGNTIYF. The CDR3 DNA reads TGCGCCAGCAGCACCGGAGGTGGAAACACCATATATTTT.

On this clone: The sample holds other DNA sequences that translate to the same CDR3. V and J are TRBV11-2 and TRBJ2-7; perhaps TRBD1 as D (5 bases). The CDR3 sequence is 13 residues long. V gave up 1 base and J gave up 2 bases, with 6 bases separating them. Looked up from germline, CDR1 is SGHAT and CDR2 is FQNNGV. CDR3: CASSLGRAYEQYF. The CDR3 DNA is TGTGCCAGCAGCTTAGGCAGGGCCTACGAGCAGTACTTC.

This chain uses TRBV7-8 with TRBJ2-4; D unresolved. Trimming shortened V by 5 bases and J by 0 bases, and 11 bases separated the two germline ends. The CDR3 length is 15 residues. Germline loops: CDR1 SGHVS, CDR2 FQNEAQ. For the CDR3, the DNA is TGTGCCAGCAGCCCAGGTCCACTAGCCAAAAACATTCAGTACTTC. Encoded protein: CASSPGPLAKNIQYF.

In the case of this clone: The sample carries other DNA sequences with the same CDR3. The rearrangement joins TRBV5-1 to TRBJ2-1; the D is unclear. Germline V gene sequence: CDR1 SGHRS, CDR2 YFSETQ. The V gene lost 0 bases and the J gene lost 0 bases, with 7 bases spanning the gap. The CDR3 sequence is 15 residues long. CDR3 region: CASSLVSGSYNEQFF. The CDR3 DNA reads TGCGCCAGCAGCTTGGTGTCAGGCTCCTACAATGAGCAGTTCTTC.

The chain links TRBV6-5 to TRBJ1-1; tentatively, D is TRBD1 (6 bases). CDR3 length: 13 residues. V lost 4 bases to trimming and J lost 4 bases, with 10 bases between them. CDR1 and CDR2 from the germline V gene are MNHEY and SVGAGI. The CDR3, as DNA: TGTGCCAGCAGTTGGGGGCCGGGCACTGAAGCTTTCTTT. Encoded protein: CASSWGPGTEAFF.

The chain uses TRBV18 and TRBJ1-3; D unclear. Germline V gene lookup returns CDR1 KGHSH and CDR2 LQKENI. V was shortened by 5 bases and J by 8 bases, with 19 bases between the two germline ends. The CDR3 has 15 residues. The CDR3 coding sequence is TGTGCCAGCTCAGGTTCTCGATCCGTACCGGACACCATATATTTT. This sequence encodes CASSGSRSVPDTIYF. The full variable domain, with the rest looked up from reference TRBV18 and TRBJ1-3, is NAGVMQNPRHLVRRRGQEARLRCSPMKGHSHVYWYRQLPEEGLKFMVYLQKENIIDESGMPKERFSAEFPKEGPSILRIQQVVRGDSAAYFCASSGSRSVPDTIYFGEGSWLTVV.

J is TRBJ1-2 and V is TRBV2, with D possibly matching TRBD1 (6 bases). This CDR3 comprises 11 residues. Trimming left V 7 bases short and J 9 bases short, with 12 bases between. Germline V gives CDR1 SNHLY, CDR2 FYNNEI. The CDR3 sequence: CASTGGGSYTF. The CDR3 nucleotides read TGTGCCAGCACGGGAGGGGGAAGCTACACCTTC.

The rearrangement uses TRBV7-2 and TRBJ2-5, with 8 bases identical to TRBD2. The germline gives CDR1 SGHTA, CDR2 FQGNSA. J was trimmed by 2 bases and V by 4 bases; bases with no gene match: 0. CDR3 size: 13 residues. CDR3 sequence: CASSSGGQETQYF. In DNA, the CDR3 is TGTGCCAGCAGCTCGGGGGGGCAAGAGACCCAGTACTTC.

This chain links TRBV2 with TRBJ1-1; the D gene is possibly TRBD1 (5 bases). There are 12 residues in the CDR3. Germline values: CDR1 SNHLY, CDR2 FYNNEI. V lost 6 bases and J lost 11, with 16 bases in between. CDR3 region: CASSLGTLEAFF. In DNA, the CDR3 is TGTGCCAGCAGCCTTGGGACTTTGGAGGCTTTCTTT.

The CDR3 protein is CASSQSSQNYGYTF. DNA for the CDR3: TGCGCCAGCAGCCAAAGTTCGCAGAACTATGGCTACACCTTC. The V and J genes are TRBV4-1 and TRBJ1-2; D unresolved. Germline V gene lookup returns CDR1 MGHRA and CDR2 YSYEKL. V lost 2 bases, J lost 2 bases, and 9 bases lay in between. The CDR3 runs to 14 residues.

V gene TRBV15 combines with J gene TRBJ2-7; a possible D gene is TRBD1 (6 bases). Looked up from germline, CDR1 is LNHNV and CDR2 is YYDKDF (reference sequence). V lost 5 bases to trimming and J lost 4 bases, with 9 bases between them. This CDR3 comprises 12 residues. The CDR3 reads CATSHTGYEQYF. CDR3 DNA: TGTGCCACCAGCCATACAGGGTACGAGCAGTACTTC.

The rearrangement joins TRBV5-1 to TRBJ1-2; perhaps TRBD1 as D (6 bases). V lost 0 bases, J lost 7 bases, and 10 bases lay in between. Germline V gives CDR1 SGHRS, CDR2 YFSETQ. The CDR3 covers 13 residues. The CDR3 loop is CASSLGQQGGYTF. The CDR3 DNA follows: TGCGCCAGCAGCTTGGGACAACAGGGTGGCTACACCTTC.

The genes are TRBV5-1 and TRBJ2-2; D is perhaps TRBD1 (5 bases). The V gene lost 4 bases and the J gene lost 5 bases, with 12 bases spanning the gap. CDR1 is SGHRS and CDR2 is YFSETQ in the germline V gene. This CDR3 has 14 amino acids. The CDR3 DNA follows: TGCGCCAGCAGCCTGGGGCAACAAACCGGGGAGCTGTTTTTT. Protein sequence: CASSLGQQTGELFF. Based on the CDR3 plus reference TRBV5-1 and TRBJ2-2, the full variable domain is KAGVTQTPRYLIKTRGQQVTLSCSPISGHRSVSWYQQTPGQGLQFLFEYFSETQRNKGNFPGRFSGRQFSNSRSEMNVSTLELGDSALYLCASSLGQQTGELFFGEGSRLTVL.

This CDR3 reads CASSAPGQASYNEQFF. The CDR3 DNA sequence: TGCGCCAGCAGCGCCCCGGGACAGGCCTCCTACAATGAGCAGTTCTTC. The V gene is TRBV4-1, the J gene TRBJ2-1, with 8 bases matching TRBD1. The CDR3 has 16 amino acids. Per germline, CDR1 MGHRA and CDR2 YSYEKL. Losses at the gene ends were 5 bases for V and 0 bases for J; bases not matched to a gene: 6.

The V call is TRBV24-1, the J call TRBJ2-1; D unresolved. Germline V gene sequence: CDR1 KGHDR, CDR2 SFDVKD. The V gene lost 6 bases and the J gene lost 6 bases, with 5 bases spanning the gap. CDR3 length: 11 amino acids. CDR3 nucleotide sequence: TGTGCCACCAGTCGAGGCAATGAGCAGTTCTTC. Its translation is CATSRGNEQFF.

This clone was counted once. The chain uses TRBV28 and TRBJ1-5; 7 bases agree with TRBD1. V shed 8 bases, J shed 3 bases, and the junction held 7 bases outside the gene matches. The CDR3 is 14 residues long. Germline-derived CDR1 and CDR2 are MDHEN and SYDVKM. In DNA, the CDR3 is TGTGCCAGCGCGACAGGGTCCAACAATCAGCCCCAGCATTTT. It is translated as CASATGSNNQPQHF.

The V gene is TRBV9, the J gene TRBJ1-5; no reliable D call. Germline lookup yields CDR1 SGDLS and CDR2 YYNGEE. The CDR3 length is 15 residues. The V end was cut by 0 bases, the J end by 7 bases, with 14 bases between. The CDR3 nucleotides are TGTGCCAGCAGCGTAGGAACAAGTCGGGAGCAGCCCCAGCATTTT. Translation: CASSVGTSREQPQHF.

Many counts were recorded for this clone. The CDR3 nucleotides read TGTGCCAGCAGTCCCTGGACTAGCGGTTACAATGAGCAGTTCTTC. As protein: CASSPWTSGYNEQFF. V usage is TRBV27 and J usage is TRBJ2-1, with TRBD2 identical over 10 bases. Germline V gives CDR1 MNHEY, CDR2 SMNVEV (reference sequence). V gave up 5 bases and J gave up 4 bases; unmatched junction bases: 5. This CDR3 has 15 amino acids.

The chain recombines TRBV10-1 with TRBJ2-2, with 9 bases fitting TRBD2. CDR1 is WNHNN, CDR2 SYGVQD, per germline (reference sequence). This CDR3 has 16 residues. V was clipped by 3 bases and J by 7 bases; unmatched bases: 9. CDR3 amino acids: CASSDLAGTYGGELFF. As DNA, the CDR3 is TGCGCCAGCAGTGACCTAGCGGGAACGTATGGCGGGGAGCTGTTTTTT.

V gene TRBV3-1 (or the pseudogene TRBV3-2) combines with J gene TRBJ2-1, with D maybe TRBD2 (6 bases). Germline V CDR1 and CDR2: LGHDT, YNNKEL (reference sequence). Trimming pared 5 bases from V and 2 bases from J, leaving 13 bases between. This CDR3 has 15 residues. CDR3 nucleotide sequence: TGTGCCAGCAGCGCGATCCCGGGGGCCTACAATGAGCAGTTCTTC. Encoded protein: CASSAIPGAYNEQFF.

This clone was seen only a few times. The V call is TRBV28, the J call TRBJ2-7; TRBD1 agrees at 7 bases. The CDR3 covers 15 residues. CDR1 and CDR2 (germline): MDHEN, SYDVKM. V dropped 5 bases and J dropped 5; count of bases not matched to a gene: 12. CDR3 region: CASSARDRKANEQYF. CDR3 DNA sequence: TGTGCCAGCAGTGCCCGGGACAGAAAGGCTAACGAGCAGTACTTC. The variable domain in full, with the rest retrieved from reference TRBV28 and TRBJ2-7, is DVKVTQSSRYLVKRTGEKVFLECVQDMDHENMFWYRQDPGLGLRLIYFSYDVKMKEKGDIPEGYSVSREKKERFSLILESASTNQTSMYLCASSARDRKANEQYFGPGTRLTVT.

For this clone: A read error may account for a junction end that differs from germline. V is TRBV7-9 and J is TRBJ1-2; D is unresolved. CDR1 SEHNR and CDR2 FQNEAQ come from the germline V gene (reference sequence). The CDR3 is 14 amino acids. The CDR3 bases are TGTGCCAGCACCTTACCTCTAACTAACTATGGCTACACCTTC. Its translation is CASTLPLTNYGYTF.

The chain recombines TRBV5-5 with TRBJ2-7, with D maybe TRBD2 (6 bases). The CDR3 length is 13 residues. V lost 3 bases to trimming and J lost 3 bases, with 10 bases between them. CDR1 is SGHKS and CDR2 is YYEKEE in the germline V gene (reference sequence). This chain's CDR3 is CASSWGVIYEQYF. The CDR3 region has the DNA TGTGCCAGCAGCTGGGGGGTGATCTACGAGCAGTACTTC.

This chain's CDR3 is CASSPATGYNQPQHF. In DNA form, the CDR3 reads TGCGCCAGCAGCCCGGCGACAGGGTACAATCAGCCCCAGCATTTT. This chain joins TRBV5-1 and TRBJ1-5; 7 bases agree with TRBD1. This CDR3 has 15 residues. Germline CDR1 SGHRS, CDR2 YFSETQ. V was pared by 4 bases and J by 3 bases, with 7 bases of the junction left unmatched. Drawing the rest from reference TRBV5-1 and TRBJ1-5, the complete variable domain is KAGVTQTPRYLIKTRGQQVTLSCSPISGHRSVSWYQQTPGQGLQFLFEYFSETQRNKGNFPGRFSGRQFSNSRSEMNVSTLELGDSALYLCASSPATGYNQPQHFGDGTRLSIL.

The chain employs TRBV18 and TRBJ2-7; D call uncertain. CDR1 and CDR2 (germline): KGHSH, LQKENI. The V end lost 2 bases, the J end lost 2 bases, and 10 bases lay between the germline ends. This CDR3 region has 14 residues. This CDR3 is CASSPVSEPYEQYF. The CDR3 DNA is TGTGCCAGCTCACCAGTGTCAGAACCCTACGAGCAGTACTTC.

This clone has more than one count but fewer than ten. This chain uses TRBV6-5 with TRBJ1-2; TRBD1 matches at 7 bases. The J segment lost 8 bases and the V segment lost 6 bases, leaving 9 bases of the junction unmatched. From germline, CDR1 is MNHEY and CDR2 SVGAGI. The CDR3 contains 13 residues. The CDR3 region has the DNA TGTGCCAGCAGGACGACAGGGCTTGAGGGCTACACCTTC. It yields the protein CASRTTGLEGYTF.

The V and J genes are TRBV30 and TRBJ2-1; a weak D match, TRBD2 (6 bases). This CDR3 has 11 residues. The V end lost 4 bases, the J end lost 13 bases, and 14 bases lay between the germline ends. Germline CDR1 and CDR2: GTSNPN and SVGIG (reference sequence). This CDR3 is CAWTGAGGQFF. The CDR3 DNA is TGTGCCTGGACCGGGGCCGGGGGACAGTTCTTC.